A selection of T cell receptor beta chains follows, all from one sample in a study of neurological immune-mediated disorders. TCRdb reanalysed the 5' RACE reads using MiXCR and keeps one entry per CDR3 protein. The profile shows tens of thousands of distinct CDR3 sequences, over 12% of them singletons. The sample was PBMCs. The receptors stem from a woman in her forties or fifties in good health. Both conserved end residues are part of each CDR3. Fields, in order: J gene, D gene, V gene, clone size, CDR3 protein, CDR3 DNA. The D gene is left open where the match is weak. Clone size, where shown, is once, few, many, or a class for clones that have expanded.

J: TRBJ2-6
D: NA
V: TRBV6-1
size: NA
CDR3: CATTLDHFSGANVLTF
DNA: TGTGCCACCACCCTAGATCATTTCTCTGGGGCCAACGTCCTGACTTTC

J: TRBJ2-1
D: TRBD2
V: TRBV28
size: many
CDR3: CASSLDTSASYNEQFF
DNA: TGTGCCAGCAGTTTAGATACTAGCGCCTCCTACAATGAGCAGTTCTTC

J: TRBJ2-3
D: TRBD2
V: TRBV24-1
size: NA
CDR3: CATTDRATGLAGWNTQYF
DNA: TGTGCCACTACTGACCGGGCAACGGGACTAGCGGGGTGGAATACGCAGTATTTT

J: TRBJ2-3
D: TRBD1
V: TRBV2
size: NA
CDR3: CASVRDSGRDTQYF
DNA: TGTGCCAGCGTCCGGGACAGTGGCAGAGATACGCAGTATTTT

J: TRBJ2-1
D: TRBD2
V: TRBV5-1
size: many
CDR3: CASSLEAGGPNEQFF
DNA: TGCGCCAGCAGCTTGGAGGCGGGGGGGCCTAATGAGCAGTTCTTC

J: TRBJ2-1
D: NA
V: TRBV5-1
size: medium-sized
CDR3: CASSRRSEGDEQFF
DNA: TGCGCCAGCAGCCGGCGGTCGGAGGGGGATGAGCAGTTCTTC

J: TRBJ2-7
D: NA
V: TRBV5-6
size: NA
CDR3: CASSRHPTLYEQYF
DNA: TGTGCCAGCAGCCGACACCCGACACTCTACGAGCAGTACTTC

J: TRBJ1-2
D: NA
V: TRBV5-1
size: many
CDR3: CASSLGPADSGGYTF
DNA: TGCGCCAGCAGCTTGGGGCCGGCGGATTCTGGTGGCTACACCTTC

J: TRBJ2-2
D: TRBD2
V: TRBV7-9
size: many
CDR3: CASSSSGKVTGELFF
DNA: TGTGCCAGCAGCTCTAGCGGGAAAGTCACCGGGGAGCTGTTTTTT

J: TRBJ1-5
D: TRBD1
V: TRBV6-5
size: many
CDR3: CASSDRQGYQPQHF
DNA: TGTGCCAGCAGTGACCGACAGGGATACCAGCCCCAGCATTTT

J: TRBJ2-3
D: TRBD2
V: TRBV5-1
size: many
CDR3: CASSFGAGAEDTQYF
DNA: TGCGCCAGCAGCTTTGGAGCGGGAGCGGAGGATACGCAGTATTTT

J: TRBJ2-1
D: TRBD1
V: TRBV6-5
size: many
CDR3: CASSYTTGTANEQFF
DNA: TGTGCCAGCAGTTACACAACCGGGACAGCCAATGAGCAGTTCTTC

J: TRBJ2-1
D: NA
V: TRBV5-1
size: NA
CDR3: CASSIIGGQNEQFF
DNA: TGCGCCAGCAGCATCATAGGGGGGCAAAATGAGCAGTTCTTC

J: TRBJ2-1
D: NA
V: TRBV20-1
size: NA
CDR3: CSVGGSISQFF
DNA: TGCAGTGTTGGGGGGTCAATATCCCAGTTCTTC

J: TRBJ1-4
D: TRBD1
V: TRBV20-1
size: NA
CDR3: CSALTGPNEKLFF
DNA: TGCAGTGCCCTGACAGGGCCTAATGAAAAACTGTTTTTT

J: TRBJ2-1
D: NA
V: TRBV3-1
size: once
CDR3: CASSPRRGLYNEQFF
DNA: TGTGCCAGCAGCCCACGGCGGGGGCTCTACAATGAGCAGTTCTTC

J: TRBJ1-6
D: NA
V: TRBV6-5
size: many
CDR3: CASKAGNSPLHF
DNA: TGTGCCAGCAAGGCAGGCAATTCACCCCTCCACTTT

J: TRBJ2-7
D: NA
V: TRBV29-1
size: many
CDR3: CSVASPTGYEQYF
DNA: TGCAGCGTCGCCTCTCCTACAGGGTACGAGCAGTACTTC

J: TRBJ2-3
D: NA
V: TRBV5-1
size: many
CDR3: CASSLDGKGDTQYF
DNA: TGCGCCAGCAGCTTGGACGGGAAGGGGGATACGCAGTATTTT

J: TRBJ1-2
D: TRBD1
V: TRBV29-1
size: many
CDR3: CSVGGVQGQNYGYTF
DNA: TGCAGCGTTGGAGGGGTACAGGGGCAGAACTATGGCTACACCTTC

J: TRBJ2-4
D: TRBD1
V: TRBV5-1
size: NA
CDR3: CASSQGQGGYIQYF
DNA: TGCGCCAGCAGCCAGGGACAGGGTGGATACATTCAGTACTTC

J: TRBJ1-2
D: NA
V: TRBV7-2
size: many
CDR3: CASSSPTGGGAGGYTF
DNA: TGTGCCAGCAGCTCACCGACTGGGGGGGGCGCAGGTGGCTACACCTTC

J: TRBJ2-7
D: TRBD1
V: TRBV5-1
size: many
CDR3: CASSSAGTGGDEQYF
DNA: TGCGCCAGCAGCTCCGCCGGGACAGGGGGCGACGAGCAGTACTTC

J: TRBJ2-3
D: NA
V: TRBV7-2
size: NA
CDR3: CASSLGGTTSTDTQYF
DNA: TGTGCCAGCAGCTTAGGAGGGACCACTAGCACAGATACGCAGTATTTT

J: TRBJ1-2
D: NA
V: TRBV29-1
size: many
CDR3: CSVGGSTYGYTF
DNA: TGCAGCGTCGGGGGGAGCACCTATGGCTACACCTTC

J: TRBJ1-1
D: NA
V: TRBV3-1
size: many
CDR3: CASSHWTAELEAFF
DNA: TGTGCCAGCAGCCATTGGACAGCAGAGCTTGAAGCTTTCTTT

J: TRBJ2-1
D: TRBD2
V: TRBV5-1
size: many
CDR3: CASIALAGAGNEQFF
DNA: TGCGCCAGCATAGCACTAGCGGGAGCGGGCAATGAGCAGTTCTTC

J: TRBJ2-1
D: TRBD2
V: TRBV9
size: many
CDR3: CASSTERTSGSFEQFF
DNA: TGTGCCAGCAGCACGGAGAGGACTAGCGGGTCCTTTGAGCAGTTCTTC

J: TRBJ2-1
D: NA
V: TRBV20-1
size: many
CDR3: CSARVGISGLYNEQFF
DNA: TGCAGTGCTAGAGTGGGGATTAGCGGCTTGTACAATGAGCAGTTCTTC

J: TRBJ1-2
D: NA
V: TRBV28
size: NA
CDR3: CASSVPTGRGYGYTF
DNA: TGTGCCAGCAGTGTGCCTACAGGCCGCGGATATGGCTACACCTTC

J: TRBJ2-3
D: NA
V: TRBV7-2
size: many
CDR3: CASSPSSAAAADTQYF
DNA: TGTGCCAGCAGCCCTTCCAGTGCCGCAGCAGCAGATACGCAGTATTTT

J: TRBJ1-1
D: TRBD1
V: TRBV5-1
size: many
CDR3: CASSEGTGVNTEAFF
DNA: TGCGCCAGCAGCGAGGGGACAGGGGTCAACACTGAAGCTTTCTTT

J: TRBJ2-3
D: NA
V: TRBV7-9
size: NA
CDR3: CASSLRTDEADTLYF
DNA: TGTGCCAGCAGCTTAAGAACGGACGAAGCAGATACGCTGTATTTT

J: TRBJ2-1
D: TRBD1
V: TRBV28
size: many
CDR3: CASSYPGQTNEQFF
DNA: TGTGCCAGCAGTTATCCGGGACAGACGAATGAGCAGTTCTTC

J: TRBJ2-6
D: NA
V: TRBV20-1
size: few
CDR3: CGGTADSSGANVLTF
DNA: TGCGGCGGGACAGCGGATAGCTCTGGGGCCAACGTCCTGACTTTC

J: TRBJ1-1
D: NA
V: TRBV5-1
size: many
CDR3: CASSFEQYQNTEAFF
DNA: TGCGCCAGCAGCTTTGAACAGTACCAGAACACTGAAGCTTTCTTT

J: TRBJ1-2
D: TRBD1
V: TRBV20-1
size: many
CDR3: CSARDRVNYGYTF
DNA: TGCAGTGCTCGGGACAGGGTTAACTATGGCTACACCTTC

J: TRBJ2-1
D: TRBD2
V: TRBV10-3
size: many
CDR3: CAISEGGGRLWNEQFF
DNA: TGTGCCATCAGTGAGGGCGGGGGGCGACTTTGGAATGAGCAGTTCTTC

J: TRBJ2-7
D: NA
V: TRBV12-3/TRBV12-4
size: many
CDR3: CASRNPGSEQYF
DNA: TGTGCCAGCAGAAACCCAGGGAGCGAGCAGTACTTC

J: TRBJ2-1
D: TRBD2
V: TRBV7-9
size: many
CDR3: CASSPVLGRNEQFF
DNA: TGTGCCAGCAGCCCGGTCCTCGGGAGGAATGAGCAGTTCTTC

J: TRBJ2-7
D: NA
V: TRBV29-1
size: NA
CDR3: CSVEGSGYEQYF
DNA: TGCAGCGTTGAGGGCAGCGGCTACGAGCAGTACTTC

J: TRBJ1-1
D: NA
V: TRBV5-1
size: many
CDR3: CASSDRERGEAFF
DNA: TGCGCCAGCAGTGACCGGGAGAGAGGCGAAGCTTTCTTT

J: TRBJ2-2
D: NA
V: TRBV5-1
size: many
CDR3: CASSVQGRDTGELFF
DNA: TGCGCCAGCAGCGTACAGGGACGGGACACCGGGGAGCTGTTTTTT

J: TRBJ1-1
D: NA
V: TRBV5-1
size: few
CDR3: CASSGGRLNTEAFF
DNA: TGCGCCAGCAGCGGGGGACGGCTGAACACTGAAGCTTTCTTT

J: TRBJ1-2
D: NA
V: TRBV6-6
size: many
CDR3: CASNYGADGDGYTF
DNA: TGTGCCAGCAACTACGGAGCAGACGGGGATGGCTACACCTTC

J: TRBJ1-2
D: NA
V: TRBV6-1
size: few
CDR3: CASSISGGGYTF
DNA: TGTGCCAGCAGTATCTCCGGTGGTGGCTACACCTTC

J: TRBJ1-1
D: NA
V: TRBV7-2
size: many
CDR3: CASSFGGRTEAFF
DNA: TGTGCCAGCAGCTTTGGGGGTCGGACTGAAGCTTTCTTT

J: TRBJ2-5
D: NA
V: TRBV5-1
size: many
CDR3: CASSLEETQYF
DNA: TGCGCCAGCAGCTTGGAAGAGACCCAGTACTTC

J: TRBJ1-1
D: NA
V: TRBV5-1
size: many
CDR3: CASSLGAGEGGTEAFF
DNA: TGCGCCAGCAGCTTGGGGGCAGGGGAAGGAGGCACTGAAGCTTTCTTT

J: TRBJ2-2
D: TRBD2
V: TRBV6-5
size: NA
CDR3: CASSYGLAGDTNTGELFF
DNA: TGTGCCAGCAGTTATGGACTAGCGGGGGACACAAACACCGGGGAGCTGTTTTTT

J: TRBJ2-7
D: NA
V: TRBV20-1
size: NA
CDR3: CSARYDPAGYEQYF
DNA: TGCAGTGCTAGATATGATCCCGCGGGGTACGAGCAGTACTTC

J: TRBJ1-1
D: NA
V: TRBV27
size: many
CDR3: CASSLIGREAFF
DNA: TGTGCCAGCAGTTTAATTGGGCGTGAAGCTTTCTTT

J: TRBJ2-5
D: TRBD2
V: TRBV3-1
size: many
CDR3: CASSPRGGMETQYF
DNA: TGTGCCAGCAGCCCTCGGGGAGGGATGGAGACCCAGTACTTC

J: TRBJ2-5
D: TRBD2
V: TRBV4-1
size: many
CDR3: CASSQVSGSAGETQYF
DNA: TGCGCCAGCAGCCAAGTGAGCGGGAGTGCGGGAGAGACCCAGTACTTC

J: TRBJ2-1
D: TRBD2
V: TRBV24-1
size: many
CDR3: CATFFLAGGSYNEQFF
DNA: TGTGCCACCTTCTTTCTAGCGGGAGGGTCCTACAATGAGCAGTTCTTC

J: TRBJ1-1
D: NA
V: TRBV7-2
size: many
CDR3: CASSLAPSMNTEAFF
DNA: TGTGCCAGCAGCTTAGCCCCCAGCATGAACACTGAAGCTTTCTTT

J: TRBJ1-4
D: TRBD1
V: TRBV12-3/TRBV12-4
size: many
CDR3: CATRGGLRGKLFF
DNA: TGTGCCACCCGAGGGGGCCTGAGGGGAAAACTGTTTTTT